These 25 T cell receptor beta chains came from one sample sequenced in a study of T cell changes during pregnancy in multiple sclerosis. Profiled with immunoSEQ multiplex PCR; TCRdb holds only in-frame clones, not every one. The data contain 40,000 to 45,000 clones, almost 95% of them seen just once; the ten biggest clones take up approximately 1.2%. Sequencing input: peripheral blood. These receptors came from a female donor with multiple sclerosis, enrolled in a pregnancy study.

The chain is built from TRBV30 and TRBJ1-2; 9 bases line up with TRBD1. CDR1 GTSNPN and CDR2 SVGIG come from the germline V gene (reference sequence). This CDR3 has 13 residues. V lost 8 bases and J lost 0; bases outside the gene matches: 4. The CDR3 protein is CAGTGGTNYGYTF. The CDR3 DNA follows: TGTGCCGGAACAGGGGGCACTAACTATGGCTACACCTTC.

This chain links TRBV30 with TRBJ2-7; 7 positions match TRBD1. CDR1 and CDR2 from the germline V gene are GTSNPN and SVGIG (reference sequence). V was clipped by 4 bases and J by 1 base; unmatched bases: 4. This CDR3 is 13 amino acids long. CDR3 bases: TGTGCCTGGAAGAAACAGGGGTCCTACGAGCAGTACTTC. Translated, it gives CAWKKQGSYEQYF.

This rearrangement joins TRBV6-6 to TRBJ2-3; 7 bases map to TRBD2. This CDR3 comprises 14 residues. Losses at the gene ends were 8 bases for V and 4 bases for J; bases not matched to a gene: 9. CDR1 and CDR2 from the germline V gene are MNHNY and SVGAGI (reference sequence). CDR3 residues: CASLHRLAPDTQYF. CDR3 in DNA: TGTGCCAGCCTACATCGACTAGCTCCAGATACGCAGTATTTT.

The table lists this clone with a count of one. The CDR3 here is CASSKRTGFNEAFF. For the CDR3, the DNA is TGTGCCAGTAGTAAAAGGACAGGATTTAATGAAGCTTTCTTT. V gene TRBV19 combines with J gene TRBJ1-1; TRBD1 matches 7 bases. CDR3 length: 14 residues. The V gene end was trimmed by 4 bases and the J gene end by 7 bases; junction bases not matched to a gene: 9. Germline V gives CDR1 LNHDA, CDR2 SQIVND (reference sequence).

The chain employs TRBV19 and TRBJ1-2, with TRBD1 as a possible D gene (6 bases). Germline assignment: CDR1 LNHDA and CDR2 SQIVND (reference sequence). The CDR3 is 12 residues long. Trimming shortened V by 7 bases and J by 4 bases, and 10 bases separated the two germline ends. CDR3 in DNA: TGTGCCAGTACGGACAGAGCCTATGGCTACACCTTC. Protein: CASTDRAYGYTF.

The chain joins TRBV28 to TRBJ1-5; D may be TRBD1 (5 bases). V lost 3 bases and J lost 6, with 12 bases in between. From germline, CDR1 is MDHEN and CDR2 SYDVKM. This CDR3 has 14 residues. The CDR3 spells CASSFGWGVQPQHF. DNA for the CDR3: TGTGCCAGCAGTTTCGGTTGGGGGGTTCAGCCCCAGCATTTT. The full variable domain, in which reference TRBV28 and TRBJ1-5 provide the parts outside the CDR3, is DVKVTQSSRYLVKRTGEKVFLECVQDMDHENMFWYRQDPGLGLRLIYFSYDVKMKEKGDIPEGYSVSREKKERFSLILESASTNQTSMYLCASSFGWGVQPQHFGDGTRLSIL.

Written as DNA, the CDR3 is TGCGCCAGCAGCCTAGGGCCGACAGGCCGGCCCCAGCATTTT. Translating it yields CASSLGPTGRPQHF. The genes are TRBV5-1 and TRBJ1-5; tentative D call: TRBD1 (6 bases). The CDR3 loop spans 14 amino acids. Per the germline V gene, CDR1 is SGHRS and CDR2 is YFSETQ. V lost 4 bases and J 9 bases, leaving 17 bases between the germline ends.

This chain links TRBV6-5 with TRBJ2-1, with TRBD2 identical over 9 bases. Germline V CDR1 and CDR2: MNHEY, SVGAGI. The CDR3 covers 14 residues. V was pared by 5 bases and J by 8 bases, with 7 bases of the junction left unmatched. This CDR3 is CASSDRWTSDEQFF. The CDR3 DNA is TGTGCCAGCAGTGACCGGTGGACTAGCGATGAGCAGTTCTTC.

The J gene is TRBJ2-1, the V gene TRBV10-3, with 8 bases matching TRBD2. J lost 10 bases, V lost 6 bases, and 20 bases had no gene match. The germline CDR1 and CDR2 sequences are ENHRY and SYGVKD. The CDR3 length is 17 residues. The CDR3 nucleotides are TGTGCCATCAGACCCTTGCTAGCGGGTCCTCAGGACGGCGAGCAGTTCTTC. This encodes CAIRPLLAGPQDGEQFF.

The CDR3 coding sequence is TGTGCCTGGACCACACCTAACTATGGCTACACCTTC. Translated, it gives CAWTTPNYGYTF. The gene calls are TRBV30 and TRBJ1-2; D gene ambiguous. The germline V gene encodes CDR1 GTSNPN and CDR2 SVGIG (reference sequence). V was pared by 4 bases and J by 0 bases, with 6 bases between. CDR3 length: 12 amino acids.

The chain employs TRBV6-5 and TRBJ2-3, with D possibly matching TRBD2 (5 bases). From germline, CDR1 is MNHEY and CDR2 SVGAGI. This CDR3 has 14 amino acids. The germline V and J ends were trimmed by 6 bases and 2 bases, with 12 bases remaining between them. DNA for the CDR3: TGTGCCAGCAGCCCCTCGAGGGACACAGATACGCAGTATTTT. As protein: CASSPSRDTDTQYF.

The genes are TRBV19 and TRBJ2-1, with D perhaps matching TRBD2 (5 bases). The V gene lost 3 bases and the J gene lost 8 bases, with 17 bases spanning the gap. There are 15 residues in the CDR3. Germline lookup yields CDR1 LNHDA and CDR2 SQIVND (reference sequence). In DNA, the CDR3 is TGTGCCAGTAGTATTTCGAGTCGGTTTAGCGATGAGCAGTTCTTC. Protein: CASSISSRFSDEQFF. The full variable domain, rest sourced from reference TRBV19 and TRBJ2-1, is DGGITQSPKYLFRKEGQNVTLSCEQNLNHDAMYWYRQDPGQGLRLIYYSQIVNDFQKGDIAEGYSVSREKKESFPLTVTSAQKNPTAFYLCASSISSRFSDEQFFGPGTRLTVL.

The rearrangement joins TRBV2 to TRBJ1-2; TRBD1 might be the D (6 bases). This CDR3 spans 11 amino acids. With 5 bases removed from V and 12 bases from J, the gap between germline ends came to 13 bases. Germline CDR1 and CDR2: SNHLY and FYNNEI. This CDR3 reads CASSPDSIDTF. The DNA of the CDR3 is TGTGCCAGCAGTCCGGACAGTATCGACACCTTC.

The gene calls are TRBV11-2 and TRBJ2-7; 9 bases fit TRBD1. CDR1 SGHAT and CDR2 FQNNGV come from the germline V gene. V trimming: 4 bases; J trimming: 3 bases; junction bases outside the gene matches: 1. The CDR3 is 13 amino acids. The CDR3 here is CASSSGQGYEQYF. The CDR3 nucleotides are TGTGCCAGCAGCTCGGGACAGGGCTACGAGCAGTACTTC.

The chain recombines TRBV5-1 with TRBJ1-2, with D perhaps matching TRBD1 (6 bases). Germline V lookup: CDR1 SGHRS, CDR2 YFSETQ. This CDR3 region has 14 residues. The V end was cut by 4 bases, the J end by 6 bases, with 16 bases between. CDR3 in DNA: TGCGCCAGCAGCCCGGGAGGGGGGGGCGATGGCTACACCTTC. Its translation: CASSPGGGGDGYTF.

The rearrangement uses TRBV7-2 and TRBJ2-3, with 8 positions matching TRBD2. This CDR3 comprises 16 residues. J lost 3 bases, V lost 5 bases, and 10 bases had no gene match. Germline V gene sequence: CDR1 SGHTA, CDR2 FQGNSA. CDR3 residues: CASSRVAGRGTDTQYF. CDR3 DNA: TGTGCCAGCAGCCGTGTAGCGGGGAGGGGGACAGATACGCAGTATTTT.

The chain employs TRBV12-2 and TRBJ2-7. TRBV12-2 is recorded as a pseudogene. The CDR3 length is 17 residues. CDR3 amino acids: CASRFSGWWDGAYEQYF. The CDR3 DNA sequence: TGTGCAAGTCGCTTTTCTGGGTGGTGGGACGGAGCCTACGAGCAGTACTTC.

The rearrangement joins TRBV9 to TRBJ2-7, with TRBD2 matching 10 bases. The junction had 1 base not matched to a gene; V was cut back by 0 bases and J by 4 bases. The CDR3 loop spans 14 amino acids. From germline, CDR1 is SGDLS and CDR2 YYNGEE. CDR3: CASSVVAGGYEQYF. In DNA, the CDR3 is TGTGCCAGCAGCGTAGTAGCGGGAGGTTACGAGCAGTACTTC. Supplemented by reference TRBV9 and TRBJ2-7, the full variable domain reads DSGVTQTPKHLITATGQRVTLRCSPRSGDLSVYWYQQSLDQGLQFLIQYYNGEERAKGNILERFSAQQFPDLHSELNLSSLELGDSALYFCASSVVAGGYEQYFGPGTRLTVT.

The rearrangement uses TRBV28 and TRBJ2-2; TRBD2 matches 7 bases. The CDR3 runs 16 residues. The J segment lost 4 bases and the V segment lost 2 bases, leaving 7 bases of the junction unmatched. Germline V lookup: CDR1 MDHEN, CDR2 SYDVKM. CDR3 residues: CASSLVSPGGTGELFF. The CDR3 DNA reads TGTGCCAGCAGTTTAGTCTCCCCGGGGGGCACCGGGGAGCTGTTTTTT.

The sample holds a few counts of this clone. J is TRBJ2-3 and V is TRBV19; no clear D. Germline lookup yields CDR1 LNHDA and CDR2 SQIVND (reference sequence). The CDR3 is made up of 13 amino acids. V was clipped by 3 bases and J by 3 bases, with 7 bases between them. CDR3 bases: TGTGCCAGTAGTATTAGGGTTACAGATACGCAGTATTTT. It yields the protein CASSIRVTDTQYF.

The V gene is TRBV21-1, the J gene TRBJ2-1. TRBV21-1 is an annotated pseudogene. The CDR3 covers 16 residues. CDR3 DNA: TGTGCCAGCAGCAAATCTCCAGGGAGATCGGACAATGAGCAGTTCTTC. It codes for CASSKSPGRSDNEQFF.

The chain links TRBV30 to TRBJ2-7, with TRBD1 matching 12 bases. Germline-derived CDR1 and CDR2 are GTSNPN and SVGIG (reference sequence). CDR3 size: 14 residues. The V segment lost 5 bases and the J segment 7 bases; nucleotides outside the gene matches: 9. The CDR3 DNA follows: TGTGCCTGGTACCGGGACAGGGGGCGCGGGGAGCAGTACTTC. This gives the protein CAWYRDRGRGEQYF.

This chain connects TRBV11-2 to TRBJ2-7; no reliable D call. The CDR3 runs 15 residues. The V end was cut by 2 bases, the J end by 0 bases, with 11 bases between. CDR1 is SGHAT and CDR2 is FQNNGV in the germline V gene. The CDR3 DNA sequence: TGTGCCAGCAGCTTAAGCGCCGGCAGCTCCTACGAGCAGTACTTC. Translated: CASSLSAGSSYEQYF.

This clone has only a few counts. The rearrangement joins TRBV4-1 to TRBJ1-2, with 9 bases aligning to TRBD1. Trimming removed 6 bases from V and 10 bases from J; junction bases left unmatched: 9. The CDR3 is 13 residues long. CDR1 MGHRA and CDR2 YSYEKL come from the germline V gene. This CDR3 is CASRKTGGHDYTF. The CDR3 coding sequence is TGCGCCAGCAGGAAGACAGGGGGACATGACTACACCTTC.

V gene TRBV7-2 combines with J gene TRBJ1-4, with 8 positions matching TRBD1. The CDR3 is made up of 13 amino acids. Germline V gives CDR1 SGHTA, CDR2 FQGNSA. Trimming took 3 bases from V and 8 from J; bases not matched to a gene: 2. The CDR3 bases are TGTGCCAGCAGCTTCAGACAGGGGGAAAAACTGTTTTTT. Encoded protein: CASSFRQGEKLFF.